This entry features one TCR beta chain sequence. There is no known antigen for this receptor. Base qualities are not recorded, but no much larger clone differs from it by a single base. Within the sample, other DNA sequences also encode this same CDR3. This entry is derived from a study of shared clonotypes between healthy human individuals (dated by TCRdb to between 2020 and 2021). Notes on the research overall: The cohort comprised a couple of women and three men aged 18 to 49 years. Leukapheresis yielded between about 0.9 and 10 billion PBMCs per donor. Blood TCR repertoires of 5 or 6 healthy adults were deeply sequenced to estimate repertoire size and the extent of clonotype sharing between individuals. To increase sequencing depth and limit assay-specific biases, different laboratories used diverse techniques to prepare libraries and sequence TCR repertoires. For each donor, CD4 naive and CD4 memory were each run on three plates, CD8 naive on two plates, and CD8 memory on one plate. Study-wide conclusions, independent of this receptor: Rarefaction of sorted-subset datasets indicated incomplete sequencing despite the large sequencing depth. Based on pairwise subsampling, the degree of clonotype sharing among donors was expected to be affected by sequencing depth. Higher generation probabilities were observed for clonotypes shared by all four sorted-subset donors than for non-shared clonotypes. Naive subsets generally had larger estimated clonotype richness than memory subsets. Sampling was limited to blood, and TCR repertoires in tissue likely differ from TCR repertoires in blood. Because the study included only a small number of donors, the genetic and exposure-history diversity represented was limited. Sharing across a few donors was observed for 4.5% to 6.5% of naive CD4, less than 4% of naive CD8, 2% to 2.5% of memory CD4, and about 0.4% of memory CD8 clonotypes.

The donors were healthy, HIV-negative adults who had no recently reported acute infections or vaccinations. All donors were Caucasian adults living in Nashville, Tennessee, USA. CD4+ T cells were enriched by magnetic negative selection, after which naive cells were positively selected on CD45RA and the negative fraction was taken as the memory subset. Blood was collected by leukapheresis, and PBMCs were isolated by Ficoll-Histopaque density gradient centrifugation and then cryopreserved in liquid nitrogen vapor phase. Purity and quantity of every magnetically sorted T cell population were checked by analytical flow cytometry. Genomic DNA was isolated from each sorted fraction and quantified by UV absorbance on a Nanodrop 2000c. Based on the germline V gene (reference sequence), the CDR1 and CDR2 sequences are GTSNPN and SVGIG. Measured from the cysteine to the phenylalanine, the CDR3 is 15 residues long. CDR3 DNA only is kept here, 45 bases in frame from base 1. The junction shows trimming of 2 bases on V and 1 base on J, and the gene matches do not reach 4 bases of it.

TCR CDR3 regions were amplified from genomic DNA by multiplex PCR using the deep immunoSEQ assay. Extracted genomic DNA from each cell subset was distributed evenly across all wells of several immunoSEQ 96-well plates, and each plate was treated as a replicate. For sorted subsets, each replicate PCR was loaded with around 220 ng genomic DNA, equivalent to approximately 33,000 T cell genomes. Purified libraries were quantified with a Qubit 3.0 fluorometer, sized on a Bioanalyzer 2100, and re-quantified with the KAPA Library Quantification kit. Every immunoSEQ 96-well plate was sequenced on a separate single-read 150-cycle Illumina NextSeq 550 flow cell. The paper's processing steps were these. Because the immunoSEQ output included only junctional sequences and no quality scores, the filtering could not be the same as the filtering used for full-length reads. To assign V/J genes and CDR3, sequences were annotated against IMGT germline references using PyIR, a Python wrapper for IgBLAST v1.9. Reads with weak V/J assignments (E-value above 1e-6), missing CDR3, stop codons, out-of-frame junctions, or ambiguous translated residues were removed. V3J clonotypes were defined by identical inferred V gene, J gene, and CDR3 amino acid sequence. Percentage overlap between repertoires was calculated by dividing the number of shared unique clonotypes by the size of the smaller repertoire. Three approaches were used to assess repertoire richness: RTK rarefaction, the Chao1 estimator, and Recon v2.1 estimates of unobserved clonotypes. Generation probabilities for all TCRbeta clonotypes obtained by the gDNA method from a handful of donors were computed using OLGA. Held by TCRdb, this immuneACCESS table contains in-frame sequences only and omits some clones. Under half of the omission traces to an unresolved V gene where checked; the cause of the rest is unknown. V and J calls and clone size come straight from that table; D and trimming were deduced from the DNA. Recorded for this sample are roughly 2 million clones; 90% to 96% of them occurred a single time. Around 0.13% of the sample belongs to the ten largest clones.

The chain links TRBV30 with TRBJ2-3, with TRBD2 identical over 9 junction bases. The clonotype originates from a man in his late teens or twenties in good health. Sequenced input: naive CD4+ T cells sorted from blood. The cell subset or site label of this sample denotes: CD45RA+ positively selected. The CDR3 has the sequence CAWSRLAGGTDTQYF. The DNA sequence follows: TGTGCCTGGAGTCGATTAGCGGGAGGCACAGATACGCAGTATTTT.